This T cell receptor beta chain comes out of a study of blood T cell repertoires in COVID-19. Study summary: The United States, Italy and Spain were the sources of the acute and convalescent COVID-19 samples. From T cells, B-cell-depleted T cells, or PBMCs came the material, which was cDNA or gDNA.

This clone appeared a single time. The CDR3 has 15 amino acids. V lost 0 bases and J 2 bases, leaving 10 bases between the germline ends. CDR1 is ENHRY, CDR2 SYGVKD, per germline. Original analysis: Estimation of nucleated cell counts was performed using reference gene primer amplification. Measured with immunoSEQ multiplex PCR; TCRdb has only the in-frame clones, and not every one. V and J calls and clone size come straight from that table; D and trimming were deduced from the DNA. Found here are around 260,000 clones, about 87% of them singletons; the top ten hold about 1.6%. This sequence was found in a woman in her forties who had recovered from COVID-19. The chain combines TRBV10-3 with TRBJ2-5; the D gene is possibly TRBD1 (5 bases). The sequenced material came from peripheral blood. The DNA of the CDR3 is TGTGCCATCAGTGAGTCGACCCAGGGACAAGAGACCCAGTACTTC. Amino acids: CAISESTQGQETQYF.